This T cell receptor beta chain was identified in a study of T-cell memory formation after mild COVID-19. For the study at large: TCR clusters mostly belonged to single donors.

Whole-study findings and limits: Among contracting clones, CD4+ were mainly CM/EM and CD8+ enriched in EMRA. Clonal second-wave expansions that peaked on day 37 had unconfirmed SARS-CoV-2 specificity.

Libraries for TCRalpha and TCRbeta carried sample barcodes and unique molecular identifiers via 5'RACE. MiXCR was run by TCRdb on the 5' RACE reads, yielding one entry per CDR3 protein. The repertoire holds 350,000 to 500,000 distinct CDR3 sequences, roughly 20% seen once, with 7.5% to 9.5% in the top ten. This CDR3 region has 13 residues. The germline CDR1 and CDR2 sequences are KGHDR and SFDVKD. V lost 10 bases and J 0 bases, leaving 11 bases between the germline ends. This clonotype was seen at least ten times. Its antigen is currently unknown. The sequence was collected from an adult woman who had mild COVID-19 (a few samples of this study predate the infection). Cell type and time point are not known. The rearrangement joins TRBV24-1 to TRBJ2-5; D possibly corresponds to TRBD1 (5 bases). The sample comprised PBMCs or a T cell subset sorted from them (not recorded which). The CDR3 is CATSRGNQETQYF. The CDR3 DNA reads TGTGCCACATCTAGGGGAAACCAAGAGACCCAGTACTTC.